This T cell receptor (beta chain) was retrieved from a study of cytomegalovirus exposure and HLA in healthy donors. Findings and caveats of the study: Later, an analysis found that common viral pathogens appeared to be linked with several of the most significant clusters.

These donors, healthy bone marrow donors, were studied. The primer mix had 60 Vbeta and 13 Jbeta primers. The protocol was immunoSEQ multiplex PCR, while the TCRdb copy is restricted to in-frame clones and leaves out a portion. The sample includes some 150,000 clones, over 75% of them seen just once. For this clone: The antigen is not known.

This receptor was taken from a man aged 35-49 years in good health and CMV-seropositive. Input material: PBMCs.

The CDR3 loop is CASSFDRGRETQYF. CDR3 sequence (DNA): TGTGCCAGCAGCTTCGACAGGGGGCGAGAGACCCAGTACTTC. V is TRBV7-2 and J is TRBJ2-5; 10 bases fit TRBD1. The CDR3 extends over 14 amino acids. CDR1 is SGHTA, CDR2 FQGNSA, per germline. Trimming at V came to 3 bases and at J to 4 bases, leaving 2 bases not matched to a gene.